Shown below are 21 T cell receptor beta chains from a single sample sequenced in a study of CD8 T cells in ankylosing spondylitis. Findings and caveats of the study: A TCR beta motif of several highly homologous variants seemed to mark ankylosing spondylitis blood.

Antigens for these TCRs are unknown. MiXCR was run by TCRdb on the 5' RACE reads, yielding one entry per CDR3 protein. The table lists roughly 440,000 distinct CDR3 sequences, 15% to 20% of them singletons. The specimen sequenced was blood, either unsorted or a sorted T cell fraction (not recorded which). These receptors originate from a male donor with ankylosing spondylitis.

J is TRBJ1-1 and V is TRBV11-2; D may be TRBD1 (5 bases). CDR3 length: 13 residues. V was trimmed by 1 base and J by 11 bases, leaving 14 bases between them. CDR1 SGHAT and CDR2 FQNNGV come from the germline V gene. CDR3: CASSLAGGTGAFF. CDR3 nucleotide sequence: TGTGCCAGCAGCTTAGCGGGAGGGACGGGGGCTTTCTTT. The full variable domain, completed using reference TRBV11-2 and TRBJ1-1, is EAGVAQSPRYKIIEKRQSVAFWCNPISGHATLYWYQQILGQGPKLLIQFQNNGVVDDSQLPKDRFSAERLKGVDSTLKIQPAKLEDSAVYLCASSLAGGTGAFFGQGTRLTVV.

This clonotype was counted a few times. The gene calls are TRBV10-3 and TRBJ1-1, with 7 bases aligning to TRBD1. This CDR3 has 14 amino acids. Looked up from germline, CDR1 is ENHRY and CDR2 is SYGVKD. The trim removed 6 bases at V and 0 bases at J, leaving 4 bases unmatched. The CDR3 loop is CAISPTGLNTEAFF. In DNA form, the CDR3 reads TGTGCCATCAGCCCGACAGGGTTGAACACTGAAGCTTTCTTT.

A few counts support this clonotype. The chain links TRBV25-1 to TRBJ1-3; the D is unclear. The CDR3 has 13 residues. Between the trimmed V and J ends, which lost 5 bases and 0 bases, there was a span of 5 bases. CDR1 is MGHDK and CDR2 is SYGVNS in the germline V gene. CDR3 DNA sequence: TGTGCCAGCAGTCACAACTCTGGAAACACCATATATTTT. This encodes CASSHNSGNTIYF.

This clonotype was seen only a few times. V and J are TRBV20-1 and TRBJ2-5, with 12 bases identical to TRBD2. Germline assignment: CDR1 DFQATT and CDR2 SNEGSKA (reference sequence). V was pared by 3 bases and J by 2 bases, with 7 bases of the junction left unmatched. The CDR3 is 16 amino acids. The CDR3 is CSASVASGRGQETQYF. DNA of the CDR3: TGCAGTGCTAGTGTTGCTAGCGGGAGGGGACAAGAGACCCAGTACTTC.

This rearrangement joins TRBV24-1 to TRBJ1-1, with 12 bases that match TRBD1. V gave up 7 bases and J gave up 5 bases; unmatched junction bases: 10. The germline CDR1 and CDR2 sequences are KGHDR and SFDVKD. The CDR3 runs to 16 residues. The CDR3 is CATRAGTGGGVTEAFF. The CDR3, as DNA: TGTGCCACCAGGGCCGGGACAGGGGGCGGAGTGACTGAAGCTTTCTTT.

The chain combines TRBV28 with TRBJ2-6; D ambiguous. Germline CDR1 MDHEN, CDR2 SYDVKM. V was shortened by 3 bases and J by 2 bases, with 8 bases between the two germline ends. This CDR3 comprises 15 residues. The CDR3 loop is CASSFQQAGANVLTF. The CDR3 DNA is TGTGCCAGCAGTTTCCAGCAGGCTGGGGCCAACGTCCTGACTTTC. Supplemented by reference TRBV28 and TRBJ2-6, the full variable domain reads DVKVTQSSRYLVKRTGEKVFLECVQDMDHENMFWYRQDPGLGLRLIYFSYDVKMKEKGDIPEGYSVSREKKERFSLILESASTNQTSMYLCASSFQQAGANVLTFGAGSRLTVL.

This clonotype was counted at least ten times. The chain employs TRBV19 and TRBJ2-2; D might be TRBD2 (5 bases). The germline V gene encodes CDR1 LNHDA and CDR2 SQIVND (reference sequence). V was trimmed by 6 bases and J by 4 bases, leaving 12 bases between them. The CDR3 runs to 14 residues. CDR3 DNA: TGTGCCAGTAGCATACGAGGAGGCACCGGGGAGCTGTTTTTT. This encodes CASSIRGGTGELFF. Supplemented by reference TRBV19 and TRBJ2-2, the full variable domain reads DGGITQSPKYLFRKEGQNVTLSCEQNLNHDAMYWYRQDPGQGLRLIYYSQIVNDFQKGDIAEGYSVSREKKESFPLTVTSAQKNPTAFYLCASSIRGGTGELFFGEGSRLTVL.

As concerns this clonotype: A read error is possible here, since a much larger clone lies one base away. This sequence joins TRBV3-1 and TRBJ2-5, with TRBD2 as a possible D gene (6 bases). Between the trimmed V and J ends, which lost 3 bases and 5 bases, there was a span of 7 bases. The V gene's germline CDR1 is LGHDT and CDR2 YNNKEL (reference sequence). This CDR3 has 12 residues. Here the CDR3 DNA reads TGTGCCAGCAGCCATGGGAGGGAGACCCAGTACTTC. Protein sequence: CASSHGRETQYF.

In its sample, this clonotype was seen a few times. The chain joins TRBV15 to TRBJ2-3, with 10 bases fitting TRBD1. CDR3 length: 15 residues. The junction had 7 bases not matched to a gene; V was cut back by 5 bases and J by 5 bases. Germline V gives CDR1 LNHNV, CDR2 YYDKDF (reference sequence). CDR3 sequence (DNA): TGTGCCACCAGCGGCTCCGGGACAGGGGTAGATACGCAGTATTTT. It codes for CATSGSGTGVDTQYF.

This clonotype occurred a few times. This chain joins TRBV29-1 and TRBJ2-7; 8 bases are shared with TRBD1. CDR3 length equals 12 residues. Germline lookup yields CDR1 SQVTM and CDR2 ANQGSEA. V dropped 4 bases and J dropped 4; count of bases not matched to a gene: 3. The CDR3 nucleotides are TGCAGCGTTGGTCAGGGGGCTTACGAGCAGTACTTC. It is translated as CSVGQGAYEQYF.

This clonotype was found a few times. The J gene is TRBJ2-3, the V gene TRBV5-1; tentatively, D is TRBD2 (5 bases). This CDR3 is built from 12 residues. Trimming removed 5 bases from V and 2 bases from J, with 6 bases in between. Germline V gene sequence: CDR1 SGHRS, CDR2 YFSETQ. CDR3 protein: CASRGDTDTQYF. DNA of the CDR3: TGCGCCAGCAGGGGAGACACAGATACGCAGTATTTT.

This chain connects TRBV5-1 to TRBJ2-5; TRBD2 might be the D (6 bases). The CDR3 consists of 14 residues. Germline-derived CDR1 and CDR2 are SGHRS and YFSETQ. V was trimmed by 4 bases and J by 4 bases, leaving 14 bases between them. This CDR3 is CASSPGGVRETQYF. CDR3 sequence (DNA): TGCGCCAGCAGCCCCGGAGGGGTCAGAGAGACCCAGTACTTC.

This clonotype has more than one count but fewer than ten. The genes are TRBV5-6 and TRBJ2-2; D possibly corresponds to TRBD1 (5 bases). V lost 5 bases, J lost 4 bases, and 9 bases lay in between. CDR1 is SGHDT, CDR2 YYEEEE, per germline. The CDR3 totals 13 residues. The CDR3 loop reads CASRVRGTGELFF. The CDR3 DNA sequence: TGTGCCAGCAGGGTTAGGGGCACCGGGGAGCTGTTTTTT.

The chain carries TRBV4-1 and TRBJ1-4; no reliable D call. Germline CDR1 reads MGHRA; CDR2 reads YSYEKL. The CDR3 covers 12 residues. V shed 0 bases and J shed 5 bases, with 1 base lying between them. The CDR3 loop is CASSQENEKLFF. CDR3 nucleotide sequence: TGCGCCAGCAGCCAAGAAAATGAAAAACTGTTTTTT.

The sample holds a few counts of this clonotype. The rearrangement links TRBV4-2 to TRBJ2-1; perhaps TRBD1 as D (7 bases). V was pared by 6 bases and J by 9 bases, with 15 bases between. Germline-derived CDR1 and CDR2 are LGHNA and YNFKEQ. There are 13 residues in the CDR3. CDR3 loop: CASRNAGGGEQFF. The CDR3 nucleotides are TGTGCCAGCAGGAATGCAGGGGGAGGTGAGCAGTTCTTC.

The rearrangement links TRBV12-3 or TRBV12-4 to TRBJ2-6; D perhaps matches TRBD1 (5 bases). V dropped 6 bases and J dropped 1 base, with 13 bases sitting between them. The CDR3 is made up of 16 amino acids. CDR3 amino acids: CASSYTGGSGANVLTF. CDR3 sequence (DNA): TGTGCCAGCAGCTACACAGGTGGGTCTGGGGCCAACGTCCTGACTTTC.

The CDR3 sequence: CAGSLAGTYEQYF. The CDR3, as DNA: TGTGCCGGCTCCTTAGCGGGTACCTACGAGCAGTACTTC. This chain connects TRBV25-1 to TRBJ2-7; 7 positions match TRBD2. From germline, CDR1 is MGHDK and CDR2 SYGVNS. This CDR3 spans 13 amino acids. J gave up 2 bases and V 11 bases, and 9 bases lay outside the gene matches.

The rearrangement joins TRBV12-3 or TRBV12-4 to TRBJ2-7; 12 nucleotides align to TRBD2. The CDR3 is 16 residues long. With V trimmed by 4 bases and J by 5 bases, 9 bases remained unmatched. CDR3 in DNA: TGTGCCAGCAGTTCACGACTAGCGGGAGTACAAAACGAGCAGTACTTC. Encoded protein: CASSSRLAGVQNEQYF.

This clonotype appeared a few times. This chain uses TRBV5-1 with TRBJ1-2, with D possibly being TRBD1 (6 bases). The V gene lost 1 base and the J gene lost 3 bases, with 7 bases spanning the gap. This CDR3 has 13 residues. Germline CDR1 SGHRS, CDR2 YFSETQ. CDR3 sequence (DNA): TGCGCCAGCAGCTTGAGGACAGACTATGGCTACACCTTC. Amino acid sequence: CASSLRTDYGYTF.

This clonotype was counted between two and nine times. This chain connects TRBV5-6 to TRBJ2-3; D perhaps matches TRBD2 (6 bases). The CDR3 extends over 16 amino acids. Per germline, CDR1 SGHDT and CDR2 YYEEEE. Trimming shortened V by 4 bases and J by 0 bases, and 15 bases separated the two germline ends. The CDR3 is CASSTRGALSTDTQYF. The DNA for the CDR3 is TGTGCCAGCAGCACCCGCGGGGCGCTGAGCACAGATACGCAGTATTTT. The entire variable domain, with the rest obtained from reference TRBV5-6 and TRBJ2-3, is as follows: DAGVTQSPTHLIKTRGQQVTLRCSPKSGHDTVSWYQQALGQGPQFIFQYYEEEERQRGNFPDRFSGHQFPNYSSELNVNALLLGDSALYLCASSTRGALSTDTQYFGPGTRLTVL.

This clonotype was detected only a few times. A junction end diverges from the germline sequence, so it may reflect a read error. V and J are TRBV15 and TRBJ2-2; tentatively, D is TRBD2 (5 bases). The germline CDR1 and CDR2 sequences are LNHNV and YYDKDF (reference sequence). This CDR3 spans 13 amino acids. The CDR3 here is CATSRDPAGELSF. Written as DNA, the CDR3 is TGTGCCACCAGCAGAGATCCCGCCGGGGAGCTGTCTTTT.